These 21 T cell receptor beta chains originate from one sample sequenced in a study of spatial heterogeneity in lung cancer. Time point reported: sample taken at primary tumor resection. Unsorted tumor, nontumor lung tissue or cryopreserved PBMC supplied the whole RNA. In TCRdb, the 5' RACE reads were re-called with MiXCR into one record per CDR3 protein. This sample has tens of thousands of distinct CDR3 sequences, with around 7% found just once. The material sequenced was PBMCs, taken at surgery. Every receptor here comes from a female donor with early-stage non-small cell lung cancer.

In its sample, this clonotype was seen many times. Written as DNA, the CDR3 is TGTGCCAGCAGCCATCCTAGCGGGGGGCCCGAGACCCAGTACTTC. Translated, it gives CASSHPSGGPETQYF. The chain has TRBV3-1 and TRBJ2-5; 11 bases align to TRBD2. The CDR3 is 15 amino acids. Germline CDR1 LGHDT, CDR2 YNNKEL (reference sequence). The V gene end was trimmed by 3 bases and the J gene end by 5 bases; junction bases not matched to a gene: 5.

At least ten counts were recorded for this clonotype. CDR3 sequence reads: CASTYSDNRFNEQFF. In DNA form, the CDR3 reads TGTGCCAGCACCTACTCGGACAACCGCTTCAATGAGCAGTTCTTC. The chain joins TRBV6-4 to TRBJ2-1; weak D call: TRBD1 (5 bases). The ends were cut back, 7 bases at V and 6 bases at J, with 19 bases in the middle. The CDR3 length is 15 residues. Germline assignment: CDR1 MRHNA and CDR2 SNTAGT.

This clonotype occurred many times. The J gene is TRBJ2-7, the V gene TRBV5-1; no clear D gene. The CDR3 length is 14 residues. The germline V gene encodes CDR1 SGHRS and CDR2 YFSETQ. The V and J ends lost 0 bases and 6 bases respectively, with 13 bases between them. The CDR3 sequence: CASSLAGARGEQYF. CDR3 coding DNA: TGCGCCAGCAGCTTGGCCGGCGCTCGAGGCGAGCAGTACTTC.

This clonotype was observed a few times. The J gene is TRBJ1-4, the V gene TRBV12-3 or TRBV12-4, with unresolved D. Trimming pared 6 bases from V and 6 bases from J, leaving 8 bases between. The CDR3 length is 12 residues. The CDR3 loop is CASRQGYEKLFF. As DNA, the CDR3 is TGTGCCAGCAGACAAGGGTATGAAAAACTGTTTTTT.

This clonotype was seen ten or more times. CDR3: CASSGNRGVSEQYF. The DNA of the CDR3 is TGTGCCAGCAGCGGGAACCGGGGGGTCTCCGAGCAGTACTTC. The rearrangement links TRBV9 to TRBJ2-7, with 7 nucleotides matching TRBD2. The V segment lost 3 bases and the J segment 6 bases; nucleotides outside the gene matches: 9. Germline assignment: CDR1 SGDLS and CDR2 YYNGEE. The CDR3 runs 14 residues.

This clonotype was seen many times. The genes are TRBV20-1 and TRBJ2-5; TRBD2 might be the D (5 bases). Deletions cut 3 bases from V and 5 bases from J, with 10 bases between. CDR1 is DFQATT, CDR2 SNEGSKA, per germline (reference sequence). This CDR3 has 12 residues. CDR3 residues: CSARATGETQYF. The CDR3 DNA follows: TGCAGTGCTAGGGCGACGGGGGAGACCCAGTACTTC.

The chain joins TRBV20-1 to TRBJ2-1; 12 bases match TRBD2. After removal of 6 bases from V and 4 bases from J, the junction contained 10 bases not matched to a gene. Germline loops: CDR1 DFQATT, CDR2 SNEGSKA (reference sequence). This CDR3 has 16 amino acids. The CDR3 sequence: CSAGLAGRSTYNEQFF. DNA for the CDR3: TGCAGTGCAGGACTAGCGGGGCGAAGTACTTACAATGAGCAGTTCTTC.

This clonotype has at least ten counts. J is TRBJ2-1 and V is TRBV4-1; D is undetermined. Germline V gene lookup returns CDR1 MGHRA and CDR2 YSYEKL. The CDR3 totals 18 residues. Trimming pared 3 bases from V and 4 bases from J, leaving 22 bases between. CDR3 sequence: CASSHTSAVRVPYNEQFF. CDR3 DNA: TGCGCCAGCAGCCACACGTCTGCTGTCCGGGTACCTTACAATGAGCAGTTCTTC.

This clonotype was found many times. The chain employs TRBV6-2 or TRBV6-3 and TRBJ1-2, with D possibly TRBD1 on 6 matching bases. Trimming cost V 6 bases and J 6 bases, with 20 bases left between them. This CDR3 contains 15 residues. Germline-derived CDR1 and CDR2 are MNHEY and SVGEGT. CDR3 region: CASRSPGTRGNGYTF. CDR3 nucleotides: TGTGCCAGCAGATCTCCGGGCACCAGGGGCAATGGCTACACCTTC.

The gene calls are TRBV4-1 and TRBJ2-7; D is unresolved. Germline assignment: CDR1 MGHRA and CDR2 YSYEKL. The CDR3 loop spans 15 amino acids. V was clipped by 0 bases and J by 2 bases, with 11 bases between them. CDR3 sequence reads: CASSQEGTRPYEQYF. The CDR3 DNA sequence: TGCGCCAGCAGCCAAGAAGGCACCCGTCCCTACGAGCAGTACTTC.

This clonotype was observed at least ten times. The chain combines TRBV7-9 with TRBJ2-7; 8 positions match TRBD2. V shed 5 bases and J 0 bases; nucleotides not matched to a gene: 9. The CDR3 has 16 residues. Looked up from germline, CDR1 is SEHNR and CDR2 is FQNEAQ (reference sequence). The CDR3 DNA reads as TGTGCCAGCAGCATTCCTAGCGGGTCTCTCTCCTACGAGCAGTACTTC. Translation gives CASSIPSGSLSYEQYF. Full variable domain (remainder filled in from reference TRBV7-9 and TRBJ2-7): DTGVSQNPRHKITKRGQNVTFRCDPISEHNRLYWYRQTLGQGPEFLTYFQNEAQLEKSRLLSDRFSAERPKGSFSTLEIQRTEQGDSAMYLCASSIPSGSLSYEQYFGPGTRLTVT.

This clonotype was observed at least ten times. The chain employs TRBV6-2 or TRBV6-3 and TRBJ1-1; 11 bases align to TRBD1. After removal of 5 bases from V and 5 bases from J, the junction contained 4 bases not matched to a gene. This CDR3 is 14 amino acids long. CDR1 MNHEY and CDR2 SVGEGT come from the germline V gene. CDR3 residues: CASSAGQGATEAFF. CDR3 DNA: TGTGCCAGCAGTGCTGGACAGGGGGCGACTGAAGCTTTCTTT.

Many counts were recorded for this clonotype. The CDR3 loop is CASNLGGVTDTQYF. The CDR3 DNA reads TGTGCCAGCAACCTCGGGGGCGTGACAGATACGCAGTATTTT. The V call is TRBV7-9, the J call TRBJ2-3, with D possibly being TRBD1 or TRBD2 (6 bases each). V gave up 7 bases and J gave up 3 bases, with 14 bases separating them. Germline CDR1 SEHNR, CDR2 FQNEAQ (reference sequence). This CDR3 comprises 14 residues.

This clonotype was picked up many times. This chain connects TRBV6-6 to TRBJ1-1, with a weak D call TRBD1 (5 bases). V was pared by 6 bases and J by 0 bases, with 11 bases between. CDR1 is MNHNY and CDR2 is SVGAGI in the germline V gene (reference sequence). The CDR3 totals 14 residues. The chain's CDR3 is CASRTKGLNTEAFF. The DNA for the CDR3 is TGTGCCAGCAGAACAAAGGGACTGAACACTGAAGCTTTCTTT.

This clonotype was observed many times. The chain is built from TRBV4-1 and TRBJ1-1; the D is unclear. The CDR3 totals 12 residues. CDR1 is MGHRA, CDR2 YSYEKL, per germline. Between the trimmed V and J ends, which lost 3 bases and 7 bases, there was a span of 9 bases. CDR3 residues: CASSQEANEAFF. CDR3 in DNA: TGCGCCAGCAGCCAGGAAGCTAATGAAGCTTTCTTT.

This clonotype was seen many times. The V gene is TRBV5-1, the J gene TRBJ2-7, with 9 bases identical to TRBD1. Germline V gene data show CDR1 as SGHRS and CDR2 as YFSETQ. This CDR3 is 16 amino acids long. V trimming: 2 bases; J trimming: 3 bases; junction bases outside the gene matches: 9. The CDR3 loop is CASSLGPRDRDYEQYF. CDR3 in DNA: TGCGCCAGCAGCTTAGGCCCTCGGGACAGGGACTACGAGCAGTACTTC. Variable domain in full (rest from reference TRBV5-1 and TRBJ2-7): KAGVTQTPRYLIKTRGQQVTLSCSPISGHRSVSWYQQTPGQGLQFLFEYFSETQRNKGNFPGRFSGRQFSNSRSEMNVSTLELGDSALYLCASSLGPRDRDYEQYFGPGTRLTVT.

This clonotype has ten or more counts. J is TRBJ2-3 and V is TRBV7-4; the match to TRBD2 covers 7 bases. The CDR3 is 16 amino acids. V gave up 2 bases and J gave up 2 bases; unmatched junction bases: 7. Germline V gene sequence: CDR1 SGHVT, CDR2 SQSDAQ. In DNA form, the CDR3 reads TGTGCCAGCAGCTTAATGGCTAGCGGAAACACAGATACGCAGTATTTT. It encodes CASSLMASGNTDTQYF.

This clonotype was detected a few times. The V and J genes are TRBV7-2 and TRBJ1-1; D is unresolved. The germline CDR1 and CDR2 sequences are SGHTA and FQGNSA. The CDR3 runs 13 residues. Between the trimmed V and J ends, which lost 1 base and 3 bases, there was a span of 6 bases. CDR3 region: CASSLERDTEAFF. CDR3 DNA: TGTGCCAGCAGCTTAGAGCGGGACACTGAAGCTTTCTTT.

This clonotype has a count of ten or more. The genes are TRBV18 and TRBJ2-6; no definite D call. Looked up from germline, CDR1 is KGHSH and CDR2 is LQKENI. The length of the CDR3 is 14 residues. Trimming removed 2 bases at V and 1 base at J, with 3 bases between. The CDR3 region is CASSPSSGANVLTF. In DNA, the CDR3 is TGTGCCAGCTCACCAAGTTCTGGGGCCAACGTCCTGACTTTC. Full variable domain (outside the CDR3, taken from reference TRBV18 and TRBJ2-6): NAGVMQNPRHLVRRRGQEARLRCSPMKGHSHVYWYRQLPEEGLKFMVYLQKENIIDESGMPKERFSAEFPKEGPSILRIQQVVRGDSAAYFCASSPSSGANVLTFGAGSRLTVL.

This clonotype was observed at least ten times. The chain couples TRBV20-1 to TRBJ2-5; 7 bases line up with TRBD2. With 2 bases clipped from V and 3 bases from J, the junction kept 9 bases outside the gene matches. This CDR3 spans 15 amino acids. Per germline, CDR1 DFQATT and CDR2 SNEGSKA (reference sequence). The CDR3 protein is CSARPPASGKETQYF. Here the CDR3 DNA reads TGCAGTGCTAGACCGCCGGCTAGCGGTAAAGAGACCCAGTACTTC.

This clonotype has a handful of counts. This chain connects TRBV30 to TRBJ1-4, with a possible D match to TRBD1 (6 bases). CDR1 and CDR2 (germline): GTSNPN, SVGIG (reference sequence). There are 14 residues in the CDR3. Trimming shortened V by 1 base and J by 7 bases, and 13 bases separated the two germline ends. The CDR3: CAWSERGAREKLFF. In nucleotides, the CDR3 is TGTGCCTGGAGTGAAAGGGGGGCGCGTGAAAAACTGTTTTTT.